The clone carrying this TCR beta chain was seen a handful of times. The antigen remains unidentified. Primed by a sample-barcoded 5' primer and a J-beta primer mix, a second PCR proceeded for about 6 to 12 cycles. TCRdb re-analysed the 5' RACE reads in MiXCR, keeping a single row per CDR3 protein. The sample holds about 570,000 distinct CDR3 sequences, about 25% seen once. These data originate in a study of blood T cells in healthy people across ages. Study observations and caveats: Long-lived donors carried more naive CD4+ cells and greater diversity than aged donors.

The germline CDR1 and CDR2 sequences are LGHNA and YSLEER. CDR3 size: 17 residues. V gave up 0 bases and J gave up 1 base; unmatched junction bases: 5. The source material was blood. This clonotype was sampled from a woman between 70 and 85 years old in good health. V is TRBV4-3 and J is TRBJ2-5; TRBD2 agrees at 10 bases. The CDR3 coding sequence is TGCGCCAGCAGCCAAGATTTGGCTAGCGGGGGCCAAGAGACCCAGTACTTC. Residues: CASSQDLASGGQETQYF.